The T cell receptor beta chain under discussion was sequenced for a study of T cell responses to AZD1222 COVID-19 vaccine. This clone was recorded a few times. Its target is unknown. General study results and limits: Spike-specific TCR breadth rose after two AZD1222 doses, and depth rose as well.

Trimming at V came to 5 bases and at J to 5 bases, leaving 6 bases not matched to a gene. The CDR3 runs to 14 residues. CDR1 and CDR2 (germline): SEHNR, FQNEAQ (reference sequence). Produced via immunoSEQ multiplex PCR; TCRdb's table is partial and in-frame only. This sample carries around 67,000 clones, roughly 80% of them seen once, and the ten largest clones take roughly 20%. The chain recombines TRBV7-9 with TRBJ2-1, with TRBD2 matching 7 bases. This sequence was found in an adult in good health. The sample was peripheral blood, taken on day 0 of AZD1222 vaccination. The DNA for the CDR3 is TGTGCCAGCAGCCGGGGGGAGGGCCACAATGAGCAGTTCTTC. Translating gives CASSRGEGHNEQFF.